This TCR beta chain was sequenced in a study of PD-L1 blockade in urothelial cancer. Study overall: As for prior chemotherapy regimens, patients had received 0 to 3. The analyses of blood took place 3 weeks (second dose) and 6 weeks after treatment start. T cells were recovered from blood samples at a median of 141,255.

Samples spanned pretreatment and treatment, with 1 to 8 time points per patient. CDR3 size: 14 residues. With 0 bases removed from V and 5 bases from J, the gap between germline ends came to 8 bases. The V gene's germline CDR1 is SGHRS and CDR2 YFSETQ. The assay was immunoSEQ multiplex PCR, and TCRdb's table has in-frame clones only and misses some. Among approximately 80,000 clones listed, 82% were seen once. This sequence was found in a man in his 70s with urothelial cancer. The rearrangement joins TRBV5-1 to TRBJ2-2; D uncertain. The sample here was PBMCs, taken around atezolizumab (anti-PD-L1) treatment. The CDR3 sequence is CASSLAATTGELFF. The CDR3, as DNA: TGCGCCAGCAGCTTGGCAGCGACGACCGGGGAGCTGTTTTTT.